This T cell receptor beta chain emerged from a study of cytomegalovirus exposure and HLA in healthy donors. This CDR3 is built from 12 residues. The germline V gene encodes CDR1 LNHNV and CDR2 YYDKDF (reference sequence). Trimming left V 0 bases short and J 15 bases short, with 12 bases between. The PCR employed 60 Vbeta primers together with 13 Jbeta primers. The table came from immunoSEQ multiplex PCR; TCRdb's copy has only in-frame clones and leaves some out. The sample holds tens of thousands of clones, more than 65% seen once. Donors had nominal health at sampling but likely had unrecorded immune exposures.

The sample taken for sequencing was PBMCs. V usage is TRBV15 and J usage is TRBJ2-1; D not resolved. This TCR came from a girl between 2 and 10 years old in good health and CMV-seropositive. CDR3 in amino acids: CATSRDRTFWFF. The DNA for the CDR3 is TGTGCCACCAGCAGAGATAGAACCTTTTGGTTCTTC.